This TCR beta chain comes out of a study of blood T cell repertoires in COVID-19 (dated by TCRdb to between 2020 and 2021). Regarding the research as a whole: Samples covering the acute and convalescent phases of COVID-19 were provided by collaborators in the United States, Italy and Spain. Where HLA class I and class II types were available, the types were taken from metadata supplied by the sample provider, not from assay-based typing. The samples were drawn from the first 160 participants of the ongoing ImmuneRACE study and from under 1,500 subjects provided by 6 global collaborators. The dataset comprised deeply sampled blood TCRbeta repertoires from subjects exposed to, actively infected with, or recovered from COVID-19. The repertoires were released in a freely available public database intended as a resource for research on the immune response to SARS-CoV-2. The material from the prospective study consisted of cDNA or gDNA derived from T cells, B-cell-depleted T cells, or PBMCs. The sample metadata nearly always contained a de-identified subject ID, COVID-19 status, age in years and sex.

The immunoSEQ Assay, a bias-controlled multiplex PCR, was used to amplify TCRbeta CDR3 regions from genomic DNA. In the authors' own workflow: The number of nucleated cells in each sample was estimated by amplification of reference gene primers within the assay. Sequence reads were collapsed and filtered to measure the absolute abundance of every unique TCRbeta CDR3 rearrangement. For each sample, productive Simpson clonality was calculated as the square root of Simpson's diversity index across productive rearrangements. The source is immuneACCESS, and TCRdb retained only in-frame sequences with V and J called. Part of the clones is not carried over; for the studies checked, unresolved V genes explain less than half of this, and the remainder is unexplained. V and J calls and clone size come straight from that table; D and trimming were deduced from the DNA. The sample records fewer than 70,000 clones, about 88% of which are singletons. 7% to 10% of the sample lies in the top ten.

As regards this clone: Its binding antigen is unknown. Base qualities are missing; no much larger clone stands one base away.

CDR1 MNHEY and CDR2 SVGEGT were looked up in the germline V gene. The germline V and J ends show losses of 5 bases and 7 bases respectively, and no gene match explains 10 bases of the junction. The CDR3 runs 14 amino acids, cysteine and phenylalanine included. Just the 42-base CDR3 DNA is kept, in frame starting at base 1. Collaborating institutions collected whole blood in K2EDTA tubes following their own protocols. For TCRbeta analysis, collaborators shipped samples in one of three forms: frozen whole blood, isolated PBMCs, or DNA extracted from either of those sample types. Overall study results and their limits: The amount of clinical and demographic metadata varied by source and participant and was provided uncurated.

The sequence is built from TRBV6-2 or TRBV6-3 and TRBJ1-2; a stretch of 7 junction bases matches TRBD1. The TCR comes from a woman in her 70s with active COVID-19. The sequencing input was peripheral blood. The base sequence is TGTGCCAGCAGTCAATACAGGGGTTTCGTTGGCTACACCTTC. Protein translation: CASSQYRGFVGYTF.